This entry lists 26 T cell receptor beta chains sequenced from one sample in a study of cytotoxic CD8 clonotypes in ibrutinib-treated CLL. Libraries were prepared by immunoSEQ multiplex PCR; TCRdb keeps only in-frame clonotypes and omits some of them. The table includes about 49,000 clones, approximately 50% detected once. The starting material was PBMCs, obtained after 12 months of ibrutinib treatment. The receptors were sampled from a human donor with chronic lymphocytic leukemia.

This clone was observed a single time. The chain joins TRBV6-6 to TRBJ2-3; 7 positions match TRBD1. With V trimmed by 6 bases and J by 2 bases, 8 bases remained unmatched. The CDR3 totals 15 residues. The germline V gene has CDR1 MNHNY and CDR2 SVGAGI (reference sequence). In nucleotides, the CDR3 is TGTGCCAGCAGCCGTGACAGGGCCCCCACAGATACGCAGTATTTT. Translated: CASSRDRAPTDTQYF.

V and J are TRBV28 and TRBJ2-3; the D call may be TRBD1 or TRBD2 (5 bases each). V was clipped by 3 bases and J by 2 bases, with 24 bases between them. The CDR3 spans 19 residues. Germline V gene lookup returns CDR1 MDHEN and CDR2 SYDVKM. DNA for the CDR3: TGTGCCAGCAGTTTGGGCAAGGGGTTCTACGGGGATCTCACAGATACGCAGTATTTT. This encodes CASSLGKGFYGDLTDTQYF.

The chain joins TRBV29-1 to TRBJ2-1, with D hard to call. This CDR3 is 13 amino acids long. Germline V gene data show CDR1 as SQVTM and CDR2 as ANQGSEA. DNA for the CDR3: TGCAGTGCCCTTAGGAGCTCCTACAATGAGCAGTTCTTC. Its protein is CSALRSSYNEQFF.

This clone was counted ten times or more. This sequence joins TRBV7-2 and TRBJ2-7, with D tentatively TRBD2 (6 bases). The V and J ends lost 4 bases and 0 bases respectively, with 16 bases between them. Germline V gene sequence: CDR1 SGHTA, CDR2 FQGNSA. The length of the CDR3 is 16 residues. CDR3 in DNA: TGTGCCAGCAGCTCCCGCGGAGGGAAGAGCTCCTACGAGCAGTACTTC. Encoded protein: CASSSRGGKSSYEQYF.

The genes are TRBV28 and TRBJ1-1; D remains ambiguous. The CDR3 is 15 residues long. Germline CDR1 reads MDHEN; CDR2 reads SYDVKM. Trimming took off 1 base at V and 0 bases at J, with 9 bases between the two ends. CDR3 loop: CASSLLNQMNTEAFF. DNA for the CDR3: TGTGCCAGCAGTTTATTGAACCAGATGAACACTGAAGCTTTCTTT.

This clone appeared many times. The gene calls are TRBV5-6 and TRBJ1-2, with 8 bases aligning to TRBD1. CDR3 length: 15 amino acids. V shed 0 bases and J 8 bases; nucleotides not matched to a gene: 9. The V gene's germline CDR1 is SGHDT and CDR2 YYEEEE. The DNA of the CDR3 is TGTGCCAGCAGCTTGGCCGGGACGGGACAGGAGGGCTACACCTTC. Its translation is CASSLAGTGQEGYTF. The full variable domain, in which reference TRBV5-6 and TRBJ1-2 provide the parts outside the CDR3, is DAGVTQSPTHLIKTRGQQVTLRCSPKSGHDTVSWYQQALGQGPQFIFQYYEEEERQRGNFPDRFSGHQFPNYSSELNVNALLLGDSALYLCASSLAGTGQEGYTFGSGTRLTVV.

This chain uses TRBV5-8 with TRBJ2-3; D remains unclear. Trimming removed 4 bases from V and 6 bases from J, with 15 bases in between. Germline CDR1 reads SGHTS; CDR2 reads YDEGEE. The CDR3 length is 14 residues. Here the CDR3 reads CASSPAQAVDTQYF. As DNA, the CDR3 is TGTGCCAGCAGCCCGGCCCAAGCTGTTGATACGCAGTATTTT.

Here the CDR3 reads CASSPYSNQPQHF. In DNA form, the CDR3 reads TGTGCCAGCAGTCCCTATAGCAATCAGCCCCAGCATTTT. J is TRBJ1-5 and V is TRBV27; D uncertain. The CDR3 runs 13 residues. Germline CDR1 is MNHEY and CDR2 is SMNVEV (reference sequence). V was clipped by 5 bases and J by 0 bases, with 5 bases between them.

This clone was seen a few times. The chain couples TRBV2 to TRBJ2-3; D uncertain. Germline values: CDR1 SNHLY, CDR2 FYNNEI. Trimming left V 6 bases short and J 2 bases short, with 9 bases between. CDR3 length: 13 residues. CDR3 loop: CASRPVITDTQYF. CDR3 sequence (DNA): TGTGCCAGCAGGCCGGTAATCACAGATACGCAGTATTTT.

This chain connects TRBV7-9 to TRBJ1-6; perhaps TRBD1 as D (6 bases). The CDR3 totals 15 residues. The V gene's germline CDR1 is SEHNR and CDR2 FQNEAQ (reference sequence). Between the trimmed V and J ends, which lost 1 base and 5 bases, there was a span of 9 bases. The CDR3 loop is CASSLDRANNSPLHF. The CDR3 DNA reads TGTGCCAGCAGCTTAGACAGGGCGAATAATTCACCCCTCCACTTT.

The genes are TRBV2 and TRBJ2-6, with 10 bases identical to TRBD2. The CDR3 length is 15 residues. Trimming cost V 8 bases and J 4 bases; bases outside gene matches: 5. Germline CDR1 is SNHLY and CDR2 is FYNNEI. CDR3 sequence: CASEGLAAGANVLTF. CDR3 nucleotides: TGTGCCAGCGAAGGACTAGCGGCCGGGGCCAACGTCCTGACTTTC.

The V call is TRBV2, the J call TRBJ2-1; 9 positions match TRBD1. With 3 bases clipped from V and 4 bases from J, the junction kept 4 bases outside the gene matches. The CDR3 covers 15 residues. Germline loops: CDR1 SNHLY, CDR2 FYNNEI. Here the CDR3 reads CASSEWTGVYNEQFF. The CDR3 DNA follows: TGTGCCAGCAGTGAGTGGACAGGGGTATACAATGAGCAGTTCTTC.

CDR3 sequence reads: CASTSSNEQYF. The CDR3 DNA reads TGTGCCAGCACTTCGAGTAACGAGCAGTACTTC. The gene calls are TRBV27 and TRBJ2-7, with D uncertain. This CDR3 is 11 amino acids long. CDR1 is MNHEY, CDR2 SMNVEV, per germline (reference sequence). Between the trimmed V and J ends, which lost 7 bases and 5 bases, there was a span of 9 bases.

V gene TRBV18 combines with J gene TRBJ2-3; 9 positions agree with TRBD2. The CDR3 loop spans 16 amino acids. J was trimmed by 0 bases and V by 6 bases; bases with no gene match: 7. CDR1 KGHSH and CDR2 LQKENI come from the germline V gene. The CDR3 coding sequence is TGTGCCAGCTCCCCTCGACTAGCGGATAGCACAGATACGCAGTATTTT. This encodes CASSPRLADSTDTQYF.

The chain couples TRBV28 to TRBJ1-5; maybe TRBD1 (5 bases). CDR3 length: 14 amino acids. Germline CDR1 is MDHEN and CDR2 is SYDVKM. V was clipped by 4 bases and J by 9 bases, with 16 bases between them. CDR3 region: CASSSGLRGRPQHF. The CDR3 DNA reads as TGTGCCAGCAGTTCGGGGCTCCGGGGCAGGCCCCAGCATTTT.

The chain uses TRBV25-1 and TRBJ2-1, with 8 bases fitting TRBD2. Germline CDR1 reads MGHDK; CDR2 reads SYGVNS. The V gene end was trimmed by 0 bases and the J gene end by 6 bases; junction bases not matched to a gene: 1. The CDR3 length is 14 residues. This CDR3 reads CASSEYSGVNEQFF. Here the CDR3 DNA reads TGTGCCAGCAGTGAATATAGCGGGGTCAATGAGCAGTTCTTC.

The chain links TRBV27 to TRBJ1-5; no reliable D call. V was shortened by 3 bases and J by 9 bases, with 15 bases between the two germline ends. There are 14 residues in the CDR3. The germline V gene has CDR1 MNHEY and CDR2 SMNVEV (reference sequence). The DNA of the CDR3 is TGTGCCAGCAGTTTTGCAACCCACGGCACGCCCCAGCATTTT. It yields the protein CASSFATHGTPQHF.

The chain carries TRBV11-1 and TRBJ1-4; D gene ambiguous. Germline CDR1 reads SGHAT; CDR2 reads FQDESV (reference sequence). This CDR3 region has 14 residues. Trimming took 5 bases from V and 6 from J, leaving 13 bases between them. Here the CDR3 reads CASSRNTAHEKLFF. CDR3 DNA: TGTGCCAGCAGCCGAAACACGGCGCATGAAAAACTGTTTTTT.

CDR3 residues: CASSLRIEQYF. CDR3 bases: TGTGCCAGCAGCTTAAGGATCGAGCAGTATTTT. V and J are TRBV5-6 and TRBJ2-3; D is unresolved. The CDR3 totals 11 residues. The V gene lost 2 bases and the J gene lost 11 bases, with 9 bases spanning the gap. The germline V gene has CDR1 SGHDT and CDR2 YYEEEE.

The genes are TRBV19 and TRBJ2-1; 15 bases are a match to TRBD2. The J segment lost 2 bases and the V segment lost 4 bases, leaving 3 bases of the junction unmatched. Per the germline V gene, CDR1 is LNHDA and CDR2 is SQIVND (reference sequence). This CDR3 has 17 residues. The CDR3 spells CASSRTSGRAPYNEQFF. The CDR3 coding sequence is TGTGCCAGTAGTAGGACTAGCGGGAGGGCCCCCTACAATGAGCAGTTCTTC.

The chain uses TRBV6-4 and TRBJ2-1, with D perhaps TRBD2 (7 bases). The CDR3 sequence is 16 residues long. V lost 0 bases and J lost 8, with 17 bases in between. CDR1 and CDR2 (germline): MRHNA, SNTAGT. The CDR3 nucleotides read TGTGCCAGCAGTGACTCTATAGGGGGAGGGCGCCATGAGCAGTTCTTC. Translated, it gives CASSDSIGGGRHEQFF.

The chain carries TRBV6-6 and TRBJ2-7; D may be TRBD1 (5 bases). CDR1 is MNHNY and CDR2 is SVGAGI in the germline V gene (reference sequence). The CDR3 has 13 amino acids. V was trimmed by 9 bases and J by 1 base, leaving 13 bases between them. The CDR3 protein is CASGPQGSYEQYF. Written as DNA, the CDR3 is TGTGCCAGTGGGCCCCAGGGTTCCTACGAGCAGTACTTC.

This clone was picked up a small number of times. V gene TRBV6-1 combines with J gene TRBJ1-3; D ambiguous. Germline V gene sequence: CDR1 MNHNS, CDR2 SASEGT. The V gene lost 3 bases and the J gene lost 0 bases, with 9 bases spanning the gap. The CDR3 is made up of 15 amino acids. Written as DNA, the CDR3 is TGTGCCAGCAGTGAGTTAGGGTTCTCTGGAAACACCATATATTTT. Its translation: CASSELGFSGNTIYF.

This clone was seen a handful of times. The chain recombines TRBV11-1 with TRBJ2-7; D call uncertain. The CDR3 length is 16 residues. V lost 5 bases and J 5 bases, leaving 22 bases between the germline ends. Per germline, CDR1 SGHAT and CDR2 FQDESV (reference sequence). The CDR3 reads CASSPLRWSSKDEQYF. CDR3 DNA: TGTGCCAGCAGCCCACTCAGGTGGAGTAGTAAGGACGAGCAGTACTTC.

The rearrangement joins TRBV7-8 to TRBJ2-7; 7 bases line up with TRBD1. Germline V gene sequence: CDR1 SGHVS, CDR2 FQNEAQ. The V segment lost 3 bases and the J segment 0 bases; nucleotides outside the gene matches: 2. CDR3 size: 14 residues. CDR3 DNA sequence: TGTGCCAGCAGCTTGAGGGACAGCTCCTACGAGCAGTACTTC. Amino acid sequence: CASSLRDSSYEQYF. The full variable domain, in which reference TRBV7-8 and TRBJ2-7 provide the parts outside the CDR3, is GAGVSQSPRYKVAKRGQDVALRCDPISGHVSLFWYQQALGQGPEFLTYFQNEAQLDKSGLPSDRFFAERPEGSVSTLKIQRTQQEDSAVYLCASSLRDSSYEQYFGPGTRLTVT.

CDR3 sequence: CASKREMAGELFF. The CDR3 DNA reads as TGTGCCAGCAAACGGGAAATGGCCGGGGAGCTGTTTTTT. The chain recombines TRBV2 with TRBJ2-2, with a weak D call TRBD2 (5 bases). This CDR3 region has 13 residues. Germline V CDR1 and CDR2: SNHLY, FYNNEI. Trimming removed 7 bases at V and 6 bases at J, with 12 bases between.